The rows below give T cell receptor beta chains drawn from one sample of a study of cytomegalovirus exposure and HLA in healthy donors. Profiling relied on immunoSEQ multiplex PCR, and the TCRdb table lists in-frame clones only, not all of them. This listing includes under 70,000 clones. Specimen: PBMCs. These receptors were obtained from a woman aged 18-35 years in good health and CMV-seronegative. Both conserved end residues are part of each CDR3. Each record gives: D gene, J gene, V gene, CDR3 DNA, CDR3 protein. A D gene is named only where the DNA matches it firmly.

>-|TRBJ2-7|TRBV5-6
TGTGCCAGCAGCTTGTCGTGGCAGGAGGTAGGTTACGAGCAGTACTTC
CASSLSWQEVGYEQYF
>-|TRBJ1-1|TRBV11-2
TGTGCCAGCAGCTTACGGGGGGTCGGGGACACTGAAGCTTTCTTT
CASSLRGVGDTEAFF
>TRBD2|TRBJ2-5|TRBV9
TGTGCCAGCAGCCTTAGAGGGGCGGGGGGAACCCAAGAGACCCAGTACTTC
CASSLRGAGGTQETQYF
>TRBD2|TRBJ2-1|TRBV18
TGTGCCAGCTCACCAACTAGCGGGGTTGACAATGAGCAGTTCTTC
CASSPTSGVDNEQFF
>-|TRBJ1-6|TRBV5-6
TGTGCCAGCAGCCTGACGAGGAGCTCCTATAATTCACCCCTCCACTTT
CASSLTRSSYNSPLHF
>TRBD2|TRBJ2-7|TRBV5-1
TGCGCCAGCAGCGCCTCTAGCGGGGCGGTCTACGAGCAGTACTTC
CASSASSGAVYEQYF
>TRBD2|TRBJ2-5|TRBV5-1
TGCGCCAGCAGCATAACGGGGGGTACGGAGACCCAGTACTTC
CASSITGGTETQYF
>TRBD2|TRBJ2-2|TRBV4-1
TGCGCCAGCAGCCAAGGATGGGCGGGAGTGGTCGGGGAGCTGTTTTTT
CASSQGWAGVVGELFF
>-|TRBJ1-1|TRBV27
TGTGCCAGCAGTTTTGAAAGCCTCAACACTGAAGCTTTCTTT
CASSFESLNTEAFF
>TRBD2|TRBJ2-7|TRBV29-1
TGCAGCGTTGGAGCGGGAGGGGACGAGCAGTACTTC
CSVGAGGDEQYF
>-|TRBJ1-6|TRBV18
TGTGCCAGCTCATCAGGGATGTTCGATTCACCCCTCCACTTT
CASSSGMFDSPLHF
>-|TRBJ1-2|TRBV9
TGTGCCAGCAGCGTACCGGGGATCTATGGCTACACCTTC
CASSVPGIYGYTF
>-|TRBJ1-1|TRBV4-2
TGTGCCAGCAGCCAGGAGAGCGGCGCTGAAGCTTTCTTT
CASSQESGAEAFF
>-|TRBJ2-5|TRBV15
TGTGCCACCAGCCTCGGTGGGCCCCAAGAGACCCAGTACTTC
CATSLGGPQETQYF
>-|TRBJ2-5|TRBV29-1
TGCAGCGTTCCAGGTCTGGCGATAGAGACCCAGTACTTC
CSVPGLAIETQYF
>TRBD1|TRBJ2-7|TRBV25-1
TGTGCCAGCAGTGAATGGGACAGACAGTACTTC
CASSEWDRQYF
>-|TRBJ1-1|TRBV7-8
TGTGCCAGCAGCTTAGTGGTGATGACAGAGACTGAAGCTTTCTTT
CASSLVVMTETEAFF
>-|TRBJ1-2|TRBV19
TGTGCCAGTAGTACGTCGACGGAGCCAAATAACTATGGCTACACCTTC
CASSTSTEPNNYGYTF
>-|TRBJ2-7|TRBV20-1
TGCAGCTTACATCATTCCTACGAGCAGTACTTC
CSLHHSYEQYF
>TRBD1|TRBJ1-6|TRBV5-6
TGTGCCAGCAGCGCGGGACAGGAGAGCTCCTATAATTCACCCCTCCACTTT
CASSAGQESSYNSPLHF
>-|TRBJ1-1|TRBV6-4
TGTGCCAGCAGAGGGGACACCACTGAAGCTTTCTTT
CASRGDTTEAFF
>TRBD1|TRBJ2-7|TRBV4-1
TGCGCCAGCAGCTCTGGGACAGTCTCCTACGAGCAGTACTTC
CASSSGTVSYEQYF
>-|TRBJ2-5|TRBV5-1
TGCGCCGCCGCCCAGGGTCAGGGGTACCAAGAGACCCAGTACTTC
CAAAQGQGYQETQYF
>TRBD1|TRBJ2-5|TRBV7-9
TGTGCCAGCAGCTTCGGCGACCCAGGGGGCTACCAAGAGACCCAGTACTTC
CASSFGDPGGYQETQYF
>-|TRBJ2-7|TRBV9
TGTGCCAGCAGCGTTTCCGGGACACCGTACGAGCAGTACTTC
CASSVSGTPYEQYF
>TRBD2|TRBJ2-1|TRBV2
TGTGCCAGCAGTCCCCTAGCGGGCCAGTTCTTC
CASSPLAGQFF
>-|TRBJ1-2|TRBV7-9
TGTGCCAGCAGCTTCGATGATAGCAGGGGCCCTACCTATGGCTACACCTTC
CASSFDDSRGPTYGYTF
>TRBD2|TRBJ2-1|TRBV5-4
TGTGCCAGCAGCTTTCGAACTAGCGGGGTCGATGAGCAGTTCTTC
CASSFRTSGVDEQFF
>-|TRBJ1-1|TRBV29-1
TGCAGCGTCCACGCGGGAGGCACTGAAGCTTTCTTT
CSVHAGGTEAFF
>TRBD1|TRBJ1-2|TRBV6-5
TGTGCCAGCAGGGAAACAGGGGGCTTTGCTGGCTACACCTTC
CASRETGGFAGYTF
>TRBD1|TRBJ1-5|TRBV7-2
TGTGCCAGCAGCTTGGACAGGGCGGTCCAGCCCCAGCATTTT
CASSLDRAVQPQHF
>-|TRBJ1-3|TRBV9
TGTGCCAGCAGCGTAGATACTCCGAGCTCTGGAAACACCATATATTTT
CASSVDTPSSGNTIYF
>-|TRBJ2-5|TRBV12-5
TGTGCTAGTGCCGCGGGTGGGCCGGGGCAAGAGACCCAGTACTTC
CASAAGGPGQETQYF
>-|TRBJ2-5|TRBV29-1
TGCAGCGCACGACAATATCGGGAGAACCAGTACTTC
CSARQYRENQYF
>-|TRBJ1-2|TRBV9
TGTGCCAGCAGCGTGGGGGGGAGAGACTATGGCTACACCTTC
CASSVGGRDYGYTF
>TRBD1|TRBJ2-1|TRBV10-3
TGTGCCATCACCACGCCACGACAGGGGAGCAATGAGCAGTTCTTC
CAITTPRQGSNEQFF
>-|TRBJ1-5|TRBV19
TGTGCCAGTAGTATACCGCAGGGGATTTGGAATCAGCCCCAGCATTTT
CASSIPQGIWNQPQHF
>-|TRBJ1-6|TRBV5-1
TGCGCCAGCAGCCTAACAGGGTTGGGCTCCTATAATTCACCCCTCCACTTT
CASSLTGLGSYNSPLHF
>-|TRBJ1-4|TRBV15
TGTGCCACCAGCAGAGCCGGGTCCTTTGGGGAAAAACTGTTTTTT
CATSRAGSFGEKLFF
>TRBD2|TRBJ2-3|TRBV5-1
TGCGCCAGCAGCTTGGCCTTTAACGGGGGGTCCCGTAGCACAGATACGCAGTATTTT
CASSLAFNGGSRSTDTQYF
>-|TRBJ1-1|TRBV6-1
TGTGCCAGCAATACTTTCTCTGAAGCTTTCTTT
CASNTFSEAFF
>TRBD1|TRBJ1-2|TRBV7-9
TGTGCCAGCAGCCTACCGACAGGGTGGGGCTACACCTTC
CASSLPTGWGYTF
>-|TRBJ1-4|TRBV2
TGTGCCAGCAACAAACAGGGAGGGGATAATGAAAAACTGTTTTTT
CASNKQGGDNEKLFF
>TRBD2|TRBJ2-7|TRBV6-1
TGTGCCAGCAGTGAATTCGGGGGGACCTACGAGCAGTACTTC
CASSEFGGTYEQYF
>TRBD1|TRBJ2-2|TRBV5-4
TGTGCCAGCAGTAAGGGACAGGCCCTTCCCTACAACACCGGGGAGCTGTTTTTT
CASSKGQALPYNTGELFF
>TRBD1|TRBJ2-7|TRBV5-1
TGCGCCAGCAGCTTTGACAGGGCCTCCTACGAGCAGTACTTC
CASSFDRASYEQYF